The present entry profiles one TCR beta chain with its context. These data are taken from a study of T cell changes during pregnancy in multiple sclerosis. The assay was immunoSEQ multiplex PCR, and TCRdb's table has in-frame clones only and misses some. The data hold 90,000 or so clones, with around 90% observed a single time. The J segment lost 2 bases and the V segment lost 3 bases, leaving 6 bases of the junction unmatched. CDR1 is MDHEN, CDR2 SYDVKM, per germline. The length of the CDR3 is 15 residues. Sequenced here: PBMCs, sampled in the first trimester of pregnancy. The chain employs TRBV28 and TRBJ2-7; 8 bases fit TRBD2. The receptor was derived from a female donor in good health, serving as a control in a pregnancy study. Some clones in this sample may be carry-over from other donors' samples. The CDR3 protein is CASSFSSGPPYEQYF. The CDR3 DNA sequence: TGTGCCAGCAGTTTTTCTAGCGGGCCGCCCTACGAGCAGTACTTC.